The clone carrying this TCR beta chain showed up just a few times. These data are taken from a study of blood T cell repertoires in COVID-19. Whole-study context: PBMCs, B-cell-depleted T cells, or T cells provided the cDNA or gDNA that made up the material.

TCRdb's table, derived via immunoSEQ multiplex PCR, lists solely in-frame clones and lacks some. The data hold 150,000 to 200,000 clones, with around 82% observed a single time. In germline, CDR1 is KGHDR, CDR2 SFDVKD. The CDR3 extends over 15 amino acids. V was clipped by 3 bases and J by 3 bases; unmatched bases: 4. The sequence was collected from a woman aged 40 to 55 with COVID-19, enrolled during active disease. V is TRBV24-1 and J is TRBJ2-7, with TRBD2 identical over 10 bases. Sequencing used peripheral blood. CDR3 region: CATSDGSSGGYEQYF. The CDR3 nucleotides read TGTGCCACCAGTGATGGTTCTAGCGGGGGCTACGAGCAGTACTTC.